A single sample gave rise to the 21 T cell receptor beta chains below, sequenced in a study of Graves' ophthalmopathy and Graves' hyperthyroidism. Amplification targeted the TCR beta CDR3 regions, with RNA transcripts as the source material. Investigators did first-round RT-PCR with HTBI primers, then second-round multiplex PCR. TCRdb ran MiXCR on the multiplex PCR reads and lists one entry per CDR3 protein. Of about 220,000 distinct CDR3 sequences in the sample, approximately 21% were seen once. Sequenced: peripheral blood. The source is a woman aged 50 to 65 with Graves' ophthalmopathy.

This clonotype was recorded many times. V usage is TRBV10-3 and J usage is TRBJ2-2, with D hard to call. The CDR3 consists of 15 residues. Looked up from germline, CDR1 is ENHRY and CDR2 is SYGVKD. Deletions cut 6 bases from V and 6 bases from J, with 17 bases between. The chain's CDR3 is CAISKGDGSSGELFF. CDR3 in DNA: TGTGCCATCAGCAAAGGCGACGGCAGCTCCGGGGAGCTGTTTTTT.

This clonotype was detected only a few times. The V gene is TRBV19, the J gene TRBJ2-2; D is unclear. V gave up 6 bases and J gave up 0 bases, with 14 bases separating them. This CDR3 is built from 16 residues. Germline V gene data show CDR1 as LNHDA and CDR2 as SQIVND (reference sequence). The CDR3 here is CASRNPGVANTGELFF. The DNA for the CDR3 is TGTGCCAGTAGAAACCCAGGAGTCGCGAACACCGGGGAGCTGTTTTTT.

The chain couples TRBV12-3 or TRBV12-4 to TRBJ1-1; D is uncertain. This CDR3 is 16 amino acids long. The V end was cut by 3 bases, the J end by 0 bases, with 14 bases between. The CDR3 here is CASSFLFAAMNTEAFF. CDR3 nucleotides: TGTGCCAGCAGTTTTCTTTTCGCCGCGATGAACACTGAAGCTTTCTTT.

In this sample, this clonotype turned up many times. CDR3 region: CASRYRGDSGNTIYF. Here the CDR3 DNA reads TGTGCCAGCAGGTACAGGGGCGACTCTGGAAACACCATATATTTT. This rearrangement joins TRBV6-5 to TRBJ1-3; 7 bases match TRBD1. Germline CDR1 reads MNHEY; CDR2 reads SVGAGI. The V segment lost 6 bases and the J segment 0 bases; nucleotides outside the gene matches: 5. The CDR3 runs to 15 residues.

This clonotype was seen repeatedly, ten times or more. The J gene is TRBJ2-7, the V gene TRBV6-5, with 10 bases matching TRBD1. CDR1 and CDR2 from the germline V gene are MNHEY and SVGAGI. The CDR3 extends over 14 amino acids. The V gene end was trimmed by 6 bases and the J gene end by 6 bases; junction bases not matched to a gene: 8. The CDR3 nucleotides are TGTGCCAGCAGGACGGGACAGGGGAAGGGCGAGCAGTACTTC. Translating gives CASRTGQGKGEQYF.

This clonotype was detected ten times or more. This chain connects TRBV6-1 to TRBJ1-6; no reliable D call. The CDR3 loop spans 14 amino acids. With 7 bases removed from V and 0 bases from J, the gap between germline ends came to 7 bases. The germline CDR1 and CDR2 sequences are MNHNS and SASEGT. The CDR3 spells CASIPDSYNSPLHF. The CDR3 DNA reads as TGTGCCAGCATTCCCGACTCCTATAATTCACCCCTCCACTTT.

The V call is TRBV20-1, the J call TRBJ2-7; a weak D match, TRBD1 (6 bases). Germline V gene sequence: CDR1 DFQATT, CDR2 SNEGSKA (reference sequence). The V gene lost 2 bases and the J gene lost 2 bases, with 13 bases spanning the gap. The CDR3 runs to 14 residues. CDR3 sequence reads: CSARWQGIPYEQYF. The CDR3 DNA reads as TGCAGTGCTAGATGGCAGGGGATACCCTACGAGCAGTACTTC.

This clonotype was seen repeatedly, ten times or more. The chain has TRBV10-3 and TRBJ2-7; weak D call: TRBD1 (7 bases). Trimming cost V 4 bases and J 2 bases, with 18 bases left between them. CDR3 length: 16 amino acids. Germline values: CDR1 ENHRY, CDR2 SYGVKD. CDR3 nucleotides: TGTGCCATCAGTGCAGGGGGGTCAGGGGGAGCCTACGAGCAGTACTTC. Amino acid sequence: CAISAGGSGGAYEQYF.

This clonotype has ten or more counts. The rearrangement links TRBV20-1 to TRBJ1-2; 8 bases align to TRBD1. The germline gives CDR1 DFQATT, CDR2 SNEGSKA (reference sequence). The CDR3 spans 17 residues. Trimming took 1 base from V and 4 from J; bases not matched to a gene: 14. In nucleotides, the CDR3 is TGCAGTGCTAGAGGATCCACAGGGGGGCCCGCCGGCTATGGCTACACCTTC. Residues: CSARGSTGGPAGYGYTF.

This clonotype has at least ten counts. The chain joins TRBV19 to TRBJ2-2, with 7 bases matching TRBD1. With V trimmed by 3 bases and J by 7 bases, 5 bases remained unmatched. The CDR3 length is 14 residues. CDR1 is LNHDA and CDR2 is SQIVND in the germline V gene (reference sequence). The CDR3 protein is CASSIGRGIGELFF. Written as DNA, the CDR3 is TGTGCCAGTAGTATCGGCAGGGGGATCGGGGAGCTGTTTTTT. The full variable domain, rest sourced from reference TRBV19 and TRBJ2-2, is DGGITQSPKYLFRKEGQNVTLSCEQNLNHDAMYWYRQDPGQGLRLIYYSQIVNDFQKGDIAEGYSVSREKKESFPLTVTSAQKNPTAFYLCASSIGRGIGELFFGEGSRLTVL.

A word on this clonotype: One end of the junction varies from germline; a read error may be responsible. The chain has TRBV27 and TRBJ1-1; D gene uncertain. This CDR3 is built from 8 residues. Germline V lookup: CDR1 MNHEY, CDR2 SMNVEV (reference sequence). CDR3 DNA: TGTGCCAGCAGCGGGAGAATCTTT. Translated, it gives CASSGRIF.

This clonotype was seen at least ten times. V is TRBV27 and J is TRBJ2-7, with 9 bases aligning to TRBD1. V shed 6 bases and J 2 bases; nucleotides not matched to a gene: 5. The CDR3 is 14 residues long. CDR1 MNHEY and CDR2 SMNVEV come from the germline V gene (reference sequence). The CDR3 region is CASSGQGMPYEQYF. The CDR3 DNA reads TGTGCCAGCAGCGGACAGGGGATGCCCTACGAGCAGTACTTC.

A note on this clonotype: Here the CDR3 omits its conserved ending phenylalanine or tryptophan, so a read error is the likely source. J is TRBJ2-7 and V is TRBV19; TRBD1 might be the D (6 bases). Trimming removed 6 bases at V and 4 bases at J, with 13 bases between. The germline V gene has CDR1 LNHDA and CDR2 SQIVND (reference sequence). The CDR3 is 13 residues long. The CDR3 DNA reads as TGTGCCAGTAGACCCCAAGGGGGTTACGAGCAGTACCTC. Its protein product is CASRPQGGYEQYL.

This clonotype came up many times. This chain uses TRBV11-2 with TRBJ2-7; possibly TRBD1 for D (5 bases). This CDR3 is 15 amino acids long. The germline CDR1 and CDR2 sequences are SGHAT and FQNNGV. The V and J ends lost 2 bases and 2 bases respectively, with 13 bases between them. Written as DNA, the CDR3 is TGTGCCAGCAGCTTACAGGGCACGGTTGCCTACGAGCAGTACTTC. Encoded protein: CASSLQGTVAYEQYF.

This clonotype was recorded many times. The CDR3 here is CASSPDYSMAQYF. As DNA, the CDR3 is TGCGCCAGCAGCCCAGACTACTCCATGGCCCAGTACTTC. The rearrangement uses TRBV4-1 and TRBJ2-5; tentative D call: TRBD2 (5 bases). This CDR3 is 13 amino acids long. Looked up from germline, CDR1 is MGHRA and CDR2 is YSYEKL. Deletions cut 4 bases from V and 9 bases from J, with 15 bases between.

This clonotype was seen repeatedly, ten times or more. This chain links TRBV6-1 with TRBJ1-1, with TRBD1 identical over 8 bases. CDR1 is MNHNS and CDR2 is SASEGT in the germline V gene. The CDR3 is 14 residues long. V trimming: 5 bases; J trimming: 4 bases; junction bases outside the gene matches: 6. The CDR3 spells CASSLGQGITEAFF. The CDR3 bases are TGTGCCAGCAGTCTCGGACAGGGTATCACTGAAGCTTTCTTT.

This clonotype was observed at least ten times. The rearrangement links TRBV4-1 to TRBJ1-1; D not resolved. This CDR3 region has 15 residues. CDR1 is MGHRA, CDR2 YSYEKL, per germline. Trimming took 3 bases from V and 1 from J, leaving 12 bases between them. The CDR3, as DNA: TGCGCCAGCAGCCAGGCCAGAGGGTCGAACACTGAAGCTTTCTTT. It codes for CASSQARGSNTEAFF.

This clonotype was seen repeatedly, ten times or more. V gene TRBV19 combines with J gene TRBJ2-2; 16 bases are a match to TRBD2. Germline loops: CDR1 LNHDA, CDR2 SQIVND (reference sequence). Trimming removed 7 bases from V and 6 bases from J; junction bases left unmatched: 11. The CDR3 runs 18 residues. The CDR3 loop is CASTSGTSGRARAGELFF. The CDR3 DNA reads as TGTGCCAGTACCTCGGGGACTAGCGGGAGGGCCCGAGCCGGGGAGCTGTTTTTT.

This clonotype was counted at least ten times. The chain employs TRBV13 and TRBJ2-2, with a weak D call TRBD2 (6 bases). Germline CDR1 reads PRHDT; CDR2 reads FYEKMQ (reference sequence). V lost 1 base and J 5 bases, leaving 8 bases between the germline ends. This CDR3 is built from 14 residues. Here the CDR3 DNA reads TGTGCCAGCAGCTTAGTCGGGGGAACCGGGGAGCTGTTTTTT. Its translation is CASSLVGGTGELFF. Drawing the rest from reference TRBV13 and TRBJ2-2, the complete variable domain is AAGVIQSPRHLIKEKRETATLKCYPIPRHDTVYWYQQGPGQDPQFLISFYEKMQSDKGSIPDRFSAQQFSDYHSELNMSSLELGDSALYFCASSLVGGTGELFFGEGSRLTVL.

By share of the sample, this clonotype is medium-sized. This chain links TRBV6-2 or TRBV6-3 with TRBJ2-7; the D is unclear. Germline CDR1 and CDR2: MNHEY and SVGEGT. Trimming shortened V by 2 bases and J by 8 bases, and 7 bases separated the two germline ends. The CDR3 sequence is 11 residues long. This CDR3 is CASSYGTQQYF. The CDR3 DNA sequence: TGTGCCAGCAGTTACGGTACCCAGCAGTACTTC.

This clonotype was detected ten times or more. V usage is TRBV10-1 and J usage is TRBJ1-2, with D unresolved. Between the trimmed V and J ends, which lost 4 bases and 5 bases, there was a span of 17 bases. In germline, CDR1 is WNHNN, CDR2 SYGVQD (reference sequence). The CDR3 is made up of 15 amino acids. The CDR3 coding sequence is TGCGCCAGCAGTGGGAGTGGGGATGCGAAATATGGCTACACCTTC. This sequence encodes CASSGSGDAKYGYTF.